This T cell receptor (beta chain) was documented in a study of blood T cell repertoires in COVID-19. V was trimmed by 1 base and J by 4 bases, leaving 16 bases between them. The CDR3 has 17 amino acids. Germline CDR1 LNHDA, CDR2 SQIVND (reference sequence). The data were produced by immunoSEQ multiplex PCR, yet TCRdb's version contains in-frame clones alone and is incomplete. Of 200,000 or so clones listed, approximately 91% are singletons. This clonotype was sampled from a man in his 70s with active or convalescent COVID-19. The gene calls are TRBV19 and TRBJ2-2, with D maybe TRBD1 (5 bases). Sequenced: peripheral blood. This CDR3 reads CASSIVGAGRFTGELFF. CDR3 in DNA: TGTGCCAGTAGTATAGTAGGGGCAGGGCGATTCACCGGGGAGCTGTTTTTT. The full variable domain, its missing parts supplied by reference TRBV19 and TRBJ2-2, is DGGITQSPKYLFRKEGQNVTLSCEQNLNHDAMYWYRQDPGQGLRLIYYSQIVNDFQKGDIAEGYSVSREKKESFPLTVTSAQKNPTAFYLCASSIVGAGRFTGELFFGEGSRLTVL.